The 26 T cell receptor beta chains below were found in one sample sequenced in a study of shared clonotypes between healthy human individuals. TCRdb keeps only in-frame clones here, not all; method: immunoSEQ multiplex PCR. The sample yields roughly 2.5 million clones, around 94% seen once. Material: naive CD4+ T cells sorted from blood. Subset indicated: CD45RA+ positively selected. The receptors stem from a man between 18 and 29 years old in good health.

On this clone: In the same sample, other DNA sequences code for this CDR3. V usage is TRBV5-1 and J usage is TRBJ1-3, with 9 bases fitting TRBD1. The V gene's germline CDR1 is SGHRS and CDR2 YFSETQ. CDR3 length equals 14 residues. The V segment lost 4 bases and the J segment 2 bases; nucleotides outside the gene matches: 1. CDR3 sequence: CASSTGGPGNTIYF. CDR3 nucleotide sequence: TGCGCCAGCAGCACAGGGGGCCCTGGAAACACCATATATTTT.

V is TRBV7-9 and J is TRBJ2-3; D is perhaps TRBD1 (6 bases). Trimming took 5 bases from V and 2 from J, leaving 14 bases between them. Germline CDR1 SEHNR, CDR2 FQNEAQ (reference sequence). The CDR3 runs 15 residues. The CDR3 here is CASSQTRDITDTQYF. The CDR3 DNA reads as TGTGCCAGCAGCCAAACCCGGGACATCACAGATACGCAGTATTTT. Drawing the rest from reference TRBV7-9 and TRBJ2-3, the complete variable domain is DTGVSQNPRHKITKRGQNVTFRCDPISEHNRLYWYRQTLGQGPEFLTYFQNEAQLEKSRLLSDRFSAERPKGSFSTLEIQRTEQGDSAMYLCASSQTRDITDTQYFGPGTRLTVL.

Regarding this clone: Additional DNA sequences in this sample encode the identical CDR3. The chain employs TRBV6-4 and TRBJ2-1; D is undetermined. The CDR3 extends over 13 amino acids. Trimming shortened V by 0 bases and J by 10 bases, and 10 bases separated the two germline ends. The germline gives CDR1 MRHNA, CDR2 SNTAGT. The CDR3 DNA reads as TGTGCCAGCAGTGACTCGCGAGGTGGCGAGCAGTTCTTC. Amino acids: CASSDSRGGEQFF.

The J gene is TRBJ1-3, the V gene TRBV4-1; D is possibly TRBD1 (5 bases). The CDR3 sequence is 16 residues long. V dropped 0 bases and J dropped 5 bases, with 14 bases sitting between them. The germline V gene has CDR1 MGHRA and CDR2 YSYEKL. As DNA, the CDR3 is TGCGCCAGCAGCCAAGATCGATCAGGGTATAGAAACACCATATATTTT. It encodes CASSQDRSGYRNTIYF.

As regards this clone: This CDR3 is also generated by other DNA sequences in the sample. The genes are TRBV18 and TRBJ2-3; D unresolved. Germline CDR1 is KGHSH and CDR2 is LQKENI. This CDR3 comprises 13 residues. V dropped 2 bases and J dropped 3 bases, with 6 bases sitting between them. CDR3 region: CASSPLVTDTQYF. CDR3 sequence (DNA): TGTGCCAGCTCACCATTAGTAACAGATACGCAGTATTTT.

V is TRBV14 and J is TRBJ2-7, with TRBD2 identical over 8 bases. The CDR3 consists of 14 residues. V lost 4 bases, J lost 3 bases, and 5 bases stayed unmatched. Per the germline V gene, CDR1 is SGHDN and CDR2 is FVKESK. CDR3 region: CASSPSGGGYEQYF. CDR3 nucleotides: TGTGCCAGCAGCCCAAGCGGGGGCGGCTACGAGCAGTACTTC.

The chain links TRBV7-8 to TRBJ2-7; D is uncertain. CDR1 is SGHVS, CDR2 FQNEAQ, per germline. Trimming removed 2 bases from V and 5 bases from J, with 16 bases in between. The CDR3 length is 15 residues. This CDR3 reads CASSLMGHVGDEQYF. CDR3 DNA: TGTGCCAGCAGCTTAATGGGCCACGTCGGAGACGAGCAGTACTTC. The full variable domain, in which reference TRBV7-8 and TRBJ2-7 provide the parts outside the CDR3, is GAGVSQSPRYKVAKRGQDVALRCDPISGHVSLFWYQQALGQGPEFLTYFQNEAQLDKSGLPSDRFFAERPEGSVSTLKIQRTQQEDSAVYLCASSLMGHVGDEQYFGPGTRLTVT.

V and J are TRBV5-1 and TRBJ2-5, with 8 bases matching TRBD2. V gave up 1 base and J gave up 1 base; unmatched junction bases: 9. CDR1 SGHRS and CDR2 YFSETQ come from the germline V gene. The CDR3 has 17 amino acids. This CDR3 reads CASSLTRAGALQETQYF. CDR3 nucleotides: TGCGCCAGCAGCTTGACCCGAGCGGGGGCGCTCCAAGAGACCCAGTACTTC.

The CDR3 DNA follows: TGCGCCAGCAGCCAAGATGATACGCGGACGAACACCGGGGAGCTGTTTTTT. Translated: CASSQDDTRTNTGELFF. The gene calls are TRBV4-1 and TRBJ2-2, with D unresolved. Trimming took off 0 bases at V and 0 bases at J, with 11 bases between the two ends. Per the germline V gene, CDR1 is MGHRA and CDR2 is YSYEKL. This CDR3 spans 17 amino acids.

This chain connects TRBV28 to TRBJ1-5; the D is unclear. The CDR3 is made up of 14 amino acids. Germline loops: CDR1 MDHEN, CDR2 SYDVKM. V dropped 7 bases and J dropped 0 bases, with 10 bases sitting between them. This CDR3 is CASTLPNSNQPQHF. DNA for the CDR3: TGTGCCAGCACTCTTCCGAATAGCAATCAGCCCCAGCATTTT.

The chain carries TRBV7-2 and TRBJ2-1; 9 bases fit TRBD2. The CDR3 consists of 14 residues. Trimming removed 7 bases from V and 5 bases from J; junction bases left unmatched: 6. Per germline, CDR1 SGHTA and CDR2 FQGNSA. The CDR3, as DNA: TGTGCCAGCATTCGGACTAGCGACCACAATGAGCAGTTCTTC. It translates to CASIRTSDHNEQFF.

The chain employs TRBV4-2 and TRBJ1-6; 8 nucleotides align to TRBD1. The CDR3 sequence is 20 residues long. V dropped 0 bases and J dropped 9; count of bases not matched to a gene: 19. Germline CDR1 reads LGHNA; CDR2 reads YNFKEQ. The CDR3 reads CASSQESPGQGYRWGSPLHF. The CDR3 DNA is TGTGCCAGCAGCCAAGAGTCCCCCGGACAGGGCTATCGGTGGGGTTCACCCCTCCACTTT.

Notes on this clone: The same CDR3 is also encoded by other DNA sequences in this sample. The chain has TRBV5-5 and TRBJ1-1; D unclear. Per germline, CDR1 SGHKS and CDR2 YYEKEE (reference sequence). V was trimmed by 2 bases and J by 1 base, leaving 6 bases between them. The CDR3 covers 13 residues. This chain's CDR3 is CASSFGRNTEAFF. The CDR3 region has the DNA TGTGCCAGCAGCTTTGGGAGGAACACTGAAGCTTTCTTT.

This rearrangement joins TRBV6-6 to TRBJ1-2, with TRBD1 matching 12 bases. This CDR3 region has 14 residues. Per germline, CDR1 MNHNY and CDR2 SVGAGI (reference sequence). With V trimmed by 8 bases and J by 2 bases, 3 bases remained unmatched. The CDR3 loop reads CASGGQGANYGYTF. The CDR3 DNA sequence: TGTGCCAGCGGGGGACAGGGGGCGAACTATGGCTACACCTTC.

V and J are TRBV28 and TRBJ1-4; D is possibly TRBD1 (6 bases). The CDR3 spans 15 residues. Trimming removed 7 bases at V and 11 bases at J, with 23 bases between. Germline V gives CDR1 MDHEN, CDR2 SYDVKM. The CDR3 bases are TGTGCCAGCACCTCTACACAGGGAAGAATGTCGAAACTGTTTTTT. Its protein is CASTSTQGRMSKLFF.

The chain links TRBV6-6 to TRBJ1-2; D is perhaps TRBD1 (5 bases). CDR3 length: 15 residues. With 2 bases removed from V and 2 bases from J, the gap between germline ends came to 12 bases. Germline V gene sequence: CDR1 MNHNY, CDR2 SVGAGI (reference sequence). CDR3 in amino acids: CASSYGRGANYGYTF. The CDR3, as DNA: TGTGCCAGCAGTTACGGAAGGGGCGCCAACTATGGCTACACCTTC.

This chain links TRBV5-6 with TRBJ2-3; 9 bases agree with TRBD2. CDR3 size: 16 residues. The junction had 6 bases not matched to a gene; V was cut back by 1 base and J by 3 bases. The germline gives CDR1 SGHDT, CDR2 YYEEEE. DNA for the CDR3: TGTGCCAGCAGCTTGTTGCTAGCGGGAATGACAGATACGCAGTATTTT. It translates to CASSLLLAGMTDTQYF. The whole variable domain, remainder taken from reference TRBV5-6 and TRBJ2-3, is DAGVTQSPTHLIKTRGQQVTLRCSPKSGHDTVSWYQQALGQGPQFIFQYYEEEERQRGNFPDRFSGHQFPNYSSELNVNALLLGDSALYLCASSLLLAGMTDTQYFGPGTRLTVL.

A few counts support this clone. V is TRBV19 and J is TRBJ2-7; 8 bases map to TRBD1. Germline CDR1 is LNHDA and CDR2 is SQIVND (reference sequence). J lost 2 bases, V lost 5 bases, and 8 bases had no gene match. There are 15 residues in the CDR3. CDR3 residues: CASSLRTGITYEQYF. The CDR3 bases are TGTGCCAGTAGTCTCCGGACAGGGATAACCTACGAGCAGTACTTC.

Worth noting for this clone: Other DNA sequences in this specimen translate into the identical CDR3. The CDR3 DNA reads as TGTGCCAGCAGCGTCGGACAGGGAGGGAGGGAGACCCAGTACTTC. Protein: CASSVGQGGRETQYF. This chain connects TRBV9 to TRBJ2-5, with D maybe TRBD1 (8 bases). Germline V lookup: CDR1 SGDLS, CDR2 YYNGEE. The CDR3 runs 15 residues. V lost 2 bases and J lost 5, with 16 bases in between.

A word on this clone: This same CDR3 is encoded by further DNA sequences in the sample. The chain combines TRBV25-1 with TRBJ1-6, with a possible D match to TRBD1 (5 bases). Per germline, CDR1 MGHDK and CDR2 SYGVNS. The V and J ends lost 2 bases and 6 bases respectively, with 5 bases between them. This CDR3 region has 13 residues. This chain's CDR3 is CASSEGGNSPLHF. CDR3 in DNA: TGTGCCAGCAGTGAAGGGGGTAATTCACCCCTCCACTTT.

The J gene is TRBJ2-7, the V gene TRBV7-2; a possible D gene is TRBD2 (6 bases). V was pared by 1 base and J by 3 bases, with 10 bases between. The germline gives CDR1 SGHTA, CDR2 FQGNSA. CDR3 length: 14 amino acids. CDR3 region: CASSLDPGDYEQYF. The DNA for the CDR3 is TGTGCCAGCAGCTTAGATCCGGGAGACTACGAGCAGTACTTC.

CDR3 sequence reads: CASSLARGPGTGQFF. DNA of the CDR3: TGTGCCAGCAGCTTAGCGAGGGGCCCCGGGACAGGGCAGTTCTTC. The V gene is TRBV7-2, the J gene TRBJ2-1; the match to TRBD1 covers 8 bases. Trimming at V came to 0 bases and at J to 12 bases, leaving 10 bases not matched to a gene. The CDR3 contains 15 residues. The germline CDR1 and CDR2 sequences are SGHTA and FQGNSA.

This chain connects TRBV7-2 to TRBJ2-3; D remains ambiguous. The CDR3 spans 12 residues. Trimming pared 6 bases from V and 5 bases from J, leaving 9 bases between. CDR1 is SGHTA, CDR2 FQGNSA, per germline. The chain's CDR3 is CASRLGIDTQYF. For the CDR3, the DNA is TGTGCCAGCAGGTTGGGTATAGATACGCAGTATTTT.

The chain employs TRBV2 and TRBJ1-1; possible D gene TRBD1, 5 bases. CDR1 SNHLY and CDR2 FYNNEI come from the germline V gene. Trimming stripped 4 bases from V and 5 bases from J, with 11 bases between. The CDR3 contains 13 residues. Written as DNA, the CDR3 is TGTGCCAGCAGTGGACAGTGGGGGACTGAAGCTTTCTTT. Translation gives CASSGQWGTEAFF.

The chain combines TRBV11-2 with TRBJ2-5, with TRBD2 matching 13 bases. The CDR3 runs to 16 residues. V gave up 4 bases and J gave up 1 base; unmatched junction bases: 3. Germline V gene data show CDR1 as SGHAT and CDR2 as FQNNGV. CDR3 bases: TGTGCCAGCAGCTCCGGGACTAGCGGGGTCCAAGAGACCCAGTACTTC. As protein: CASSSGTSGVQETQYF.

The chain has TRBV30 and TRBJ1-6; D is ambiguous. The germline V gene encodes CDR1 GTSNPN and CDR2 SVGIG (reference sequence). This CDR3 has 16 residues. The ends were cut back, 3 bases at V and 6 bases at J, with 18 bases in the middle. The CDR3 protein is CAWRGRNFNLNSPLHF. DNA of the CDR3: TGTGCCTGGAGAGGGCGGAACTTTAATCTTAATTCACCCCTCCACTTT.